The present T cell receptor beta chain was sequenced within a study of T-cell memory formation after mild COVID-19. There are a few counts of this clonotype. Its antigen remains unknown. The V end lost 0 bases, the J end lost 1 base, and 7 bases lay between the germline ends. Germline CDR1 and CDR2: SGHRS and YFSETQ. The CDR3 spans 14 residues. Overall study results and limits: Contracting CD4+ clones were located mainly in CM and EM, and CD8+ clones in EMRA. Pre-infection memory held some responding clones, suggesting pre-existing cross-reactive T cells responded.

One entry per CDR3 protein results from TCRdb running MiXCR on the 5' RACE reads. The sample yields approximately 490,000 distinct CDR3 sequences, roughly 22% seen once. This receptor was taken from an adult woman who had mild COVID-19 (a few samples of this study predate the infection). Cell type and time point are not known. The chain links TRBV5-1 to TRBJ1-1; D is undetermined. Sequencing was performed on PBMCs or a T cell subset sorted from them (not recorded which). The CDR3: CASSLERRNTEAFF. The CDR3 DNA sequence: TGCGCCAGCAGCTTGGAGAGGCGGAACACTGAAGCTTTCTTT.